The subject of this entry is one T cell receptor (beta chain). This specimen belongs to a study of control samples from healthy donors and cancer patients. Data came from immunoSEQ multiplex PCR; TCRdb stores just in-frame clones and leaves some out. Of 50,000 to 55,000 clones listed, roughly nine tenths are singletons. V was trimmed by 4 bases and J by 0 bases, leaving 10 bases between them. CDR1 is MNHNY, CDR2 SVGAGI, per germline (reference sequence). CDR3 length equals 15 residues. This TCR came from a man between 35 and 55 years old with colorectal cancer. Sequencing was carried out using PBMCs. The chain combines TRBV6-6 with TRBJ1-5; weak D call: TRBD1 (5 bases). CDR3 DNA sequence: TGTGCCAGCAGTTTCGAAGGGGTTAGCAATCAGCCCCAGCATTTT. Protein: CASSFEGVSNQPQHF.